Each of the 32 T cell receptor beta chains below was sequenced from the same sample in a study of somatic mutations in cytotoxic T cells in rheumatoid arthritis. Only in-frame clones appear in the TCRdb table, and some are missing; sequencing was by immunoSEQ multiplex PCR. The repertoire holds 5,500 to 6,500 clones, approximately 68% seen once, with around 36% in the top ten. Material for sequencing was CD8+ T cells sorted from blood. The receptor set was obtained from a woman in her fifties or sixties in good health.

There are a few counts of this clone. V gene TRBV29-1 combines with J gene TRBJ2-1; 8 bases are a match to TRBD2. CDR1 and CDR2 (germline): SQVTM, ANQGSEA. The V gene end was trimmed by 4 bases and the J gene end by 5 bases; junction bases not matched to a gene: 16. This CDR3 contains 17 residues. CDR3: CSVGGPESGGTNNEQFF. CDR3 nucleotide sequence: TGCAGCGTTGGTGGTCCCGAGAGCGGGGGCACCAACAATGAGCAGTTCTTC.

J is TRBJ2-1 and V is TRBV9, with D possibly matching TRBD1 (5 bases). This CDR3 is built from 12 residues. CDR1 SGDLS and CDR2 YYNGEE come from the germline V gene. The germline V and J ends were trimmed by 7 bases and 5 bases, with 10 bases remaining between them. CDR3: CASGPGNNEQFF. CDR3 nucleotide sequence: TGTGCCAGCGGTCCAGGGAACAATGAGCAGTTCTTC.

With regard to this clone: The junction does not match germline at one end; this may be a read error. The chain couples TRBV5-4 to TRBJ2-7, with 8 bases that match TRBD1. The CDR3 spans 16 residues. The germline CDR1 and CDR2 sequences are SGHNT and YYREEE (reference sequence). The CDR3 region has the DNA TGCGCCAGCAGCCATTCCATGACAGGGGAAACCTACGAGCAGTACTTC. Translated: CASSHSMTGETYEQYF.

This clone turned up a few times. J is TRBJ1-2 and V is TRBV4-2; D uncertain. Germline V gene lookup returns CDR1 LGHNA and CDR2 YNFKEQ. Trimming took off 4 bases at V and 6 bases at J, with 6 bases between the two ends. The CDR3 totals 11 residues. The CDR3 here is CASSPGDGYTF. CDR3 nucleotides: TGTGCCAGCAGCCCCGGGGATGGCTACACCTTC.

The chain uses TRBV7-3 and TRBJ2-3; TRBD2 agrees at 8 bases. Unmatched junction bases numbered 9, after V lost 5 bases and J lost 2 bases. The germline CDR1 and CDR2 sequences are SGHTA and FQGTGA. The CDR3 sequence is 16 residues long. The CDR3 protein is CASSPAGGGITDTQYF. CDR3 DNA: TGTGCCAGCAGCCCGGCGGGCGGGGGGATCACAGATACGCAGTATTTT.

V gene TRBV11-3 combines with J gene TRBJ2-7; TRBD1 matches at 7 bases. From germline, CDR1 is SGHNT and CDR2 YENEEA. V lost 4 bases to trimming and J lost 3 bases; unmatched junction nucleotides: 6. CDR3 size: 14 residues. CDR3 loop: CASSSPDRHYEQYF. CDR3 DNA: TGTGCCAGCAGCTCGCCGGACAGGCACTACGAGCAGTACTTC.

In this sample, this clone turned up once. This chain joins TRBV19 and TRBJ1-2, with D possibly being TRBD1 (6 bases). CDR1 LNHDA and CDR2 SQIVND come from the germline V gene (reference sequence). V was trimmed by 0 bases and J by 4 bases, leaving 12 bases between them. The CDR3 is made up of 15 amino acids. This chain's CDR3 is CASSIDRGDTYGYTF. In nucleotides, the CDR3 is TGTGCCAGTAGTATAGATCGTGGGGACACCTATGGCTACACCTTC. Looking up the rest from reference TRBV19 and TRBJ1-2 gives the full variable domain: DGGITQSPKYLFRKEGQNVTLSCEQNLNHDAMYWYRQDPGQGLRLIYYSQIVNDFQKGDIAEGYSVSREKKESFPLTVTSAQKNPTAFYLCASSIDRGDTYGYTFGSGTRLTVV.

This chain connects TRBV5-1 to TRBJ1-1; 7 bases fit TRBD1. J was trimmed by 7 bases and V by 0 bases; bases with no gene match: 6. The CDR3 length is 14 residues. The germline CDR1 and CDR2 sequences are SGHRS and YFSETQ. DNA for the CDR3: TGCGCCAGCAGCTTGGATCTACAGGGGATTGAAGCTTTCTTT. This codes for CASSLDLQGIEAFF.

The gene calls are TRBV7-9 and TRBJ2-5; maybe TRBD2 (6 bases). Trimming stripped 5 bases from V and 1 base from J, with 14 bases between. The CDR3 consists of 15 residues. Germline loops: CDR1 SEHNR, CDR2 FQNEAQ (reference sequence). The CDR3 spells CASSPDYESQETQYF. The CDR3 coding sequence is TGTGCCAGCAGCCCGGACTACGAATCCCAAGAGACCCAGTACTTC.

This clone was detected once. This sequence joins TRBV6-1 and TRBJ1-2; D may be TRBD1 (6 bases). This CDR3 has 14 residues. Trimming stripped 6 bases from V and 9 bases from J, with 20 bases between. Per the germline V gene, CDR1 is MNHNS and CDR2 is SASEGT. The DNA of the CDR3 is TGTGCCAGCAGGGACCTTCCCGGGACACGGAGCTACACCTTC. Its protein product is CASRDLPGTRSYTF.

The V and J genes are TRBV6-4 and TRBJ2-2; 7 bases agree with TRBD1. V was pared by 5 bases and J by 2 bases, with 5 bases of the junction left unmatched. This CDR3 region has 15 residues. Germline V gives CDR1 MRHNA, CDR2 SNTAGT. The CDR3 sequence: CASSPGTENTGELFF. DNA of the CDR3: TGTGCCAGCAGTCCCGGGACAGAAAACACCGGGGAGCTGTTTTTT.

The CDR3 DNA follows: TGTGCCAGCAGCCCAGGACTGGGGTACGAGCAGTACTTC. Protein: CASSPGLGYEQYF. This chain uses TRBV5-6 with TRBJ2-7, with D maybe TRBD2 (5 bases). Per the germline V gene, CDR1 is SGHDT and CDR2 is YYEEEE. The CDR3 spans 13 residues. V was trimmed by 4 bases and J by 4 bases, leaving 12 bases between them. The whole variable domain, filled in from reference TRBV5-6 and TRBJ2-7, reads DAGVTQSPTHLIKTRGQQVTLRCSPKSGHDTVSWYQQALGQGPQFIFQYYEEEERQRGNFPDRFSGHQFPNYSSELNVNALLLGDSALYLCASSPGLGYEQYFGPGTRLTVT.

Written as DNA, the CDR3 is TGCGCCAGCAGCTGGACAGGGGGGAACAATGAGCAGTTCTTC. Translated, it gives CASSWTGGNNEQFF. The rearrangement links TRBV5-1 to TRBJ2-1, with 10 bases lining up with TRBD1. Germline CDR1 SGHRS, CDR2 YFSETQ. The CDR3 runs 14 residues. Trimming took 3 bases from V and 5 from J; bases not matched to a gene: 2.

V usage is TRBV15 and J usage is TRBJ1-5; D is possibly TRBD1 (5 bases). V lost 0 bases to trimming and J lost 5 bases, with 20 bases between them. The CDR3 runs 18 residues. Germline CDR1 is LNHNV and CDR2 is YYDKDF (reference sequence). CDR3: CATSRDLTARVFDQPQHF. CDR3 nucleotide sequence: TGTGCCACCAGCAGAGATTTGACAGCGCGAGTGTTTGATCAGCCCCAGCATTTT.

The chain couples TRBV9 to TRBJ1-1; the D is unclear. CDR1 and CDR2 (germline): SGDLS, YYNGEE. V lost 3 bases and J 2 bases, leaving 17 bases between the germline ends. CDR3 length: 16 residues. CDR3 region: CASSGRWGETNTEAFF. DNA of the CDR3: TGTGCCAGCAGCGGGAGATGGGGAGAAACTAACACTGAAGCTTTCTTT. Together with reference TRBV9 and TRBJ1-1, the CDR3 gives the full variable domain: DSGVTQTPKHLITATGQRVTLRCSPRSGDLSVYWYQQSLDQGLQFLIQYYNGEERAKGNILERFSAQQFPDLHSELNLSSLELGDSALYFCASSGRWGETNTEAFFGQGTRLTVV.

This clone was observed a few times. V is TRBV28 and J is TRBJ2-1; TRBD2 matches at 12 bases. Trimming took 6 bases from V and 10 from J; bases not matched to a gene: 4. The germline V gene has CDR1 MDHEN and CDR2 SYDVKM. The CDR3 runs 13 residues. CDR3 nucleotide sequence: TGTGCCAGCAGCTGGGGGACTAGCGGGGAGCAGTTCTTC. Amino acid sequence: CASSWGTSGEQFF. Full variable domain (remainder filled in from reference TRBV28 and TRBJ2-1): DVKVTQSSRYLVKRTGEKVFLECVQDMDHENMFWYRQDPGLGLRLIYFSYDVKMKEKGDIPEGYSVSREKKERFSLILESASTNQTSMYLCASSWGTSGEQFFGPGTRLTVL.

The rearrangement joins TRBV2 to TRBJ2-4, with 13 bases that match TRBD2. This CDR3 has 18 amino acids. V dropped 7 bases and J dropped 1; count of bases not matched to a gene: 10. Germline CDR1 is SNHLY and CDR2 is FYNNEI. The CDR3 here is CASTQTSGGSRAKNIQYF. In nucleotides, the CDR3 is TGTGCCAGCACCCAGACTAGCGGGGGGAGTAGGGCCAAAAACATTCAGTACTTC. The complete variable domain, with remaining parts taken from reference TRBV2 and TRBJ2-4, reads EPEVTQTPSHQVTQMGQEVILRCVPISNHLYFYWYRQILGQKVEFLVSFYNNEISEKSEIFDDQFSVERPDGSNFTLKIRSTKLEDSAMYFCASTQTSGGSRAKNIQYFGAGTRLSVL.

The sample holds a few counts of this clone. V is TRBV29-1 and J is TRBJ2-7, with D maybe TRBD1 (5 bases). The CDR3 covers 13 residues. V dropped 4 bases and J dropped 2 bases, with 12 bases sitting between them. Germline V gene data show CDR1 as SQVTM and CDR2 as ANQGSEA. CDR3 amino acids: CSVAGDRTYEQYF. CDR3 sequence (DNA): TGCAGCGTTGCCGGAGACAGAACCTACGAGCAGTACTTC.

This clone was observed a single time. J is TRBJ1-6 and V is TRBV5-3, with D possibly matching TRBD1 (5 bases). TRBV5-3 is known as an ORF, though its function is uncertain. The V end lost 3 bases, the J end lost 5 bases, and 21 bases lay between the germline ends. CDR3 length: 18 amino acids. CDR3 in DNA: TGTGCCAGAAGCTGGGCAGTGGGGCCCCTACATAATAATTCACCCCTCCACTTT. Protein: CARSWAVGPLHNNSPLHF.

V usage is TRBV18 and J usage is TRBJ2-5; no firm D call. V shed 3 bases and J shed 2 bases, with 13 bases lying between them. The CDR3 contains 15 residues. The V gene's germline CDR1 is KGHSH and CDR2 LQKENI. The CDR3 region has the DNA TGTGCCAGCTCACCCTCGGAAGAACAGCAAGAGACCCAGTACTTC. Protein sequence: CASSPSEEQQETQYF.

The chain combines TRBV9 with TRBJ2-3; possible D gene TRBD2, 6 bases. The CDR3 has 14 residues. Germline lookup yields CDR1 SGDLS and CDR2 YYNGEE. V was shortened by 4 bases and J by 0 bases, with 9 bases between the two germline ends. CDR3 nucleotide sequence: TGTGCCAGCAGCCGTCGGGGGAGCACAGATACGCAGTATTTT. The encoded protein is CASSRRGSTDTQYF.

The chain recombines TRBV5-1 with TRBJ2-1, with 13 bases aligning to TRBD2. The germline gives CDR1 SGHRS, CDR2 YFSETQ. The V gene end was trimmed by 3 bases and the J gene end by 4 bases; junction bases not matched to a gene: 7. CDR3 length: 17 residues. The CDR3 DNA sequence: TGCGCCAGCAGCTCGCCGGGACTAGCGGGGCTTTACAATGAGCAGTTCTTC. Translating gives CASSSPGLAGLYNEQFF.

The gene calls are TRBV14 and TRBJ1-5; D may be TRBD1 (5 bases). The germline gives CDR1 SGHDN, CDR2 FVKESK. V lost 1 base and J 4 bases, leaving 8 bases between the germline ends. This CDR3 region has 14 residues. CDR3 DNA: TGTGCCAGCAGCCAAGGACAGCCTAATCAGCCCCAGCATTTT. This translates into CASSQGQPNQPQHF.

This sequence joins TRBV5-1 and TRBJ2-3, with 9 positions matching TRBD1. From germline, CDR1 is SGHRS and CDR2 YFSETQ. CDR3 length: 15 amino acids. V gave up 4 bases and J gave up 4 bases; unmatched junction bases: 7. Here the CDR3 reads CASSEGGQGPDTQYF. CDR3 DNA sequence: TGCGCCAGCAGCGAGGGAGGACAGGGGCCAGATACGCAGTATTTT. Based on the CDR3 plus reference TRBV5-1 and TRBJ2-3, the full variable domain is KAGVTQTPRYLIKTRGQQVTLSCSPISGHRSVSWYQQTPGQGLQFLFEYFSETQRNKGNFPGRFSGRQFSNSRSEMNVSTLELGDSALYLCASSEGGQGPDTQYFGPGTRLTVL.

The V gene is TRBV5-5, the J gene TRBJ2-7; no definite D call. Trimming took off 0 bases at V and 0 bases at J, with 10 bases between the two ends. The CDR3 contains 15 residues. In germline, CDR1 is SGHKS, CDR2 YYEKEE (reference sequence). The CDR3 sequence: CASSLDSQPSYEQYF. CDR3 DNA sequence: TGTGCCAGCAGCTTGGACAGCCAACCCTCCTACGAGCAGTACTTC.

The CDR3 DNA reads as TGTGCCAGCAGCGTTGACAGGGATAGCAATCAGCCCCAGCATTTT. Its protein product is CASSVDRDSNQPQHF. J is TRBJ1-5 and V is TRBV2, with TRBD1 identical over 7 bases. Germline CDR1 and CDR2: SNHLY and FYNNEI. This CDR3 is built from 15 residues. Unmatched junction bases numbered 5, after V lost 6 bases and J lost 0 bases.

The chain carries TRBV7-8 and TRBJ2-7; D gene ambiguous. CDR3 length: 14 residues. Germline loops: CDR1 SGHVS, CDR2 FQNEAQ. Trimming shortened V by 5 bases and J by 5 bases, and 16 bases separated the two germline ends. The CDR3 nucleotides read TGTGCCAGCAGCCCGAACTCCCTTCCGAACGAGCAGTACTTC. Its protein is CASSPNSLPNEQYF.

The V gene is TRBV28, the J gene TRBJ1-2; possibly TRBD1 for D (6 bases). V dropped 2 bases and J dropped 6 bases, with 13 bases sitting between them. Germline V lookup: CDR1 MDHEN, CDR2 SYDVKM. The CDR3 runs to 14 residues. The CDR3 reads CASSLGAAGDGYTF. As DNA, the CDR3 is TGTGCCAGCAGTTTAGGTGCGGCAGGGGATGGCTACACCTTC.

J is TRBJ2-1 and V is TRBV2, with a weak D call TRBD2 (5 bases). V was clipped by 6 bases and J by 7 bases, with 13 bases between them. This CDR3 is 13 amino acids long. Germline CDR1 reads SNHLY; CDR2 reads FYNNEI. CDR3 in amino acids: CASSASAGNEQFF. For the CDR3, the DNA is TGTGCCAGCAGCGCCTCTGCGGGTAATGAGCAGTTCTTC.

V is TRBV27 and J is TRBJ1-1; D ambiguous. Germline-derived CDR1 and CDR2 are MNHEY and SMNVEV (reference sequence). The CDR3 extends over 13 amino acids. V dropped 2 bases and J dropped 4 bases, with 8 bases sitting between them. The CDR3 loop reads CASSLRGTTEAFF. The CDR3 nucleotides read TGTGCCAGCAGTTTACGGGGTACCACTGAAGCTTTCTTT.

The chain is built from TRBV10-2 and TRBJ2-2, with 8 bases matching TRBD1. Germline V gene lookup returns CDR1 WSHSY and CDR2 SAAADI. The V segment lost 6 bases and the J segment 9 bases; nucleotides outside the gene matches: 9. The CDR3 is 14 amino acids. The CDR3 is CASSQSQGVRELFF. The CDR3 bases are TGCGCCAGCAGCCAATCACAGGGGGTCAGGGAGCTGTTTTTT.

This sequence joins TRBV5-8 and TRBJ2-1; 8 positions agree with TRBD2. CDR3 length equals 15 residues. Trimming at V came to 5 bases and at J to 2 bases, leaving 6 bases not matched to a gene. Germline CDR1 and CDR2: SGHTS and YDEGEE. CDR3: CASRYRGGPYNEQFF. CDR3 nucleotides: TGTGCCAGCAGGTACCGGGGGGGACCCTACAATGAGCAGTTCTTC. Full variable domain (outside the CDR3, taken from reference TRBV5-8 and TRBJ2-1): EAGVTQSPTHLIKTRGQQATLRCSPISGHTSVYWYQQALGLGLQFLLWYDEGEERNRGNFPPRFSGRQFPNYSSELNVNALELEDSALYLCASRYRGGPYNEQFFGPGTRLTVL.